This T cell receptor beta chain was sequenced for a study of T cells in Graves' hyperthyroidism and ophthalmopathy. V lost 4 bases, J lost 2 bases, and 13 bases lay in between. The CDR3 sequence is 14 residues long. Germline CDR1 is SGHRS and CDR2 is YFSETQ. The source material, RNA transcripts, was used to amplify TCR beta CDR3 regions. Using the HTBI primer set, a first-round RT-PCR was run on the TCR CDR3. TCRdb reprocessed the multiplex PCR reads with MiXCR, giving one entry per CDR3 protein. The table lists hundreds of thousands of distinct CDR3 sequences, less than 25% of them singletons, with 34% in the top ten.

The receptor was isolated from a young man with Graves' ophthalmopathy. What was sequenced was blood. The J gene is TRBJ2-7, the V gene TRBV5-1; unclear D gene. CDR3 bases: TGCGCCAGCAGCGGTGGACCGGGTACCTACGAGCAGTACTTC. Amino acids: CASSGGPGTYEQYF. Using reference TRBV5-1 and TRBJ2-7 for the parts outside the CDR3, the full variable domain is KAGVTQTPRYLIKTRGQQVTLSCSPISGHRSVSWYQQTPGQGLQFLFEYFSETQRNKGNFPGRFSGRQFSNSRSEMNVSTLELGDSALYLCASSGGPGTYEQYFGPGTRLTVT.